One and the same sample provided the 11 T cell receptor beta chains below, sequenced in a study of T cells in Graves' hyperthyroidism and ophthalmopathy. Researchers took RNA transcripts and amplified the TCR beta CDR3 regions from them. The TCR CDR3 first-round RT-PCR relied on the HTBI primer set. TCRdb used MiXCR to reprocess the multiplex PCR reads, holding one entry per CDR3 protein. The sample consists of roughly 330,000 distinct CDR3 sequences, 15% to 20% of them appearing once. Sequencing was performed on blood. Receptors originate from a man younger than 40 with Graves' hyperthyroidism.

The chain recombines TRBV5-6 with TRBJ2-1; D remains ambiguous. The CDR3 is 13 residues long. Germline CDR1 is SGHDT and CDR2 is YYEEEE. Between the trimmed V and J ends, which lost 0 bases and 9 bases, there was a span of 10 bases. The CDR3 loop reads CASSLAAGSEQFF. The CDR3 nucleotides are TGTGCCAGCAGCTTGGCAGCTGGCAGTGAGCAGTTCTTC.

This chain links TRBV5-1 with TRBJ2-6; D possibly corresponds to TRBD1 (5 bases). The CDR3 consists of 14 residues. Germline-derived CDR1 and CDR2 are SGHRS and YFSETQ. Trimming cost V 6 bases and J 0 bases, with 7 bases left between them. In nucleotides, the CDR3 is TGCGCCAGCATTGACAGCTCTGGGGCCAACGTCCTGACTTTC. Its protein product is CASIDSSGANVLTF.

This clonotype was seen a few times. This chain uses TRBV20-1 with TRBJ1-1, with a possible D match to TRBD1 (6 bases). The CDR3 has 12 residues. V dropped 5 bases and J dropped 4 bases, with 11 bases sitting between them. Germline assignment: CDR1 DFQATT and CDR2 SNEGSKA (reference sequence). In DNA form, the CDR3 reads TGCAGTGCTCGAACAGGGAGCACTGAAGCTTTCTTT. This gives the protein CSARTGSTEAFF.

The rearrangement links TRBV7-6 to TRBJ2-1; 7 positions agree with TRBD1. The V gene's germline CDR1 is SGHVS and CDR2 FNYEAQ. J gave up 0 bases and V 2 bases, and 13 bases lay outside the gene matches. This CDR3 region has 19 residues. The CDR3 DNA follows: TGTGCCAGCAGCTTACTGGGACAGAGACTACGAGGCTCCTACAATGAGCAGTTCTTC. It codes for CASSLLGQRLRGSYNEQFF.

V gene TRBV6-1 combines with J gene TRBJ2-1; 7 bases map to TRBD1. Germline CDR1 and CDR2: MNHNS and SASEGT. The CDR3 extends over 14 amino acids. The trim removed 6 bases at V and 6 bases at J, leaving 8 bases unmatched. The CDR3 loop reads CASSQGQLFNEQFF. The CDR3 DNA is TGTGCCAGCAGCCAGGGACAGTTGTTCAATGAGCAGTTCTTC.

This clonotype was counted many times. V usage is TRBV3-1 and J usage is TRBJ1-6; D ambiguous. Germline lookup yields CDR1 LGHDT and CDR2 YNNKEL (reference sequence). The V gene lost 1 base and the J gene lost 13 bases, with 8 bases spanning the gap. CDR3 length: 12 amino acids. CDR3 coding DNA: TGTGCCAGCAGCCAAGGAGGAGATCCCCTCCACTTT. It encodes CASSQGGDPLHF.

This clonotype was counted at least ten times. The CDR3: CAISGPSGGPDTQYF. CDR3 in DNA: TGTGCCATCAGTGGACCATCTGGGGGCCCAGATACGCAGTATTTT. The rearrangement links TRBV10-3 to TRBJ2-3; a possible D gene is TRBD1 (6 bases). The CDR3 is 15 residues long. Germline lookup yields CDR1 ENHRY and CDR2 SYGVKD. Between the trimmed V and J ends, which lost 4 bases and 4 bases, there was a span of 15 bases.

This clonotype was found many times. This chain links TRBV7-2 with TRBJ2-7; TRBD2 matches 11 bases. V dropped 0 bases and J dropped 5; count of bases not matched to a gene: 6. Germline assignment: CDR1 SGHTA and CDR2 FQGNSA. This CDR3 region has 16 residues. CDR3 nucleotides: TGTGCCAGCAGCTTAGCGGGACTAGCGGCATCCCACGAGCAGTACTTC. Encoded protein: CASSLAGLAASHEQYF.

This clonotype was counted a few times. The V call is TRBV18, the J call TRBJ1-4; TRBD1 matches 10 bases. There are 16 residues in the CDR3. V shed 5 bases, J shed 7 bases, and the junction held 10 bases outside the gene matches. Germline V gives CDR1 KGHSH, CDR2 LQKENI. In nucleotides, the CDR3 is TGTGCCAGCTCATCACTACCGGGACAGGGGAGTGAAAAACTGTTTTTT. It yields the protein CASSSLPGQGSEKLFF.

The chain uses TRBV2 and TRBJ2-4; 11 bases line up with TRBD2. Per germline, CDR1 SNHLY and CDR2 FYNNEI. This CDR3 spans 18 amino acids. J gave up 2 bases and V 6 bases, and 12 bases lay outside the gene matches. The CDR3 sequence is CASRDLAGGENTKNIQYF. CDR3 coding DNA: TGTGCCAGCAGGGATCTAGCGGGGGGAGAGAATACCAAAAACATTCAGTACTTC.

This clonotype was observed at least ten times. The CDR3 DNA follows: TGTGCCAGCAGTGAAGCTGGGACAGGGTACTACGAGCAGTACTTC. Protein product: CASSEAGTGYYEQYF. This chain uses TRBV2 with TRBJ2-7, with 9 bases aligning to TRBD1. This CDR3 is built from 15 residues. Germline CDR1 SNHLY, CDR2 FYNNEI. V lost 0 bases, J lost 3 bases, and 3 bases stayed unmatched.